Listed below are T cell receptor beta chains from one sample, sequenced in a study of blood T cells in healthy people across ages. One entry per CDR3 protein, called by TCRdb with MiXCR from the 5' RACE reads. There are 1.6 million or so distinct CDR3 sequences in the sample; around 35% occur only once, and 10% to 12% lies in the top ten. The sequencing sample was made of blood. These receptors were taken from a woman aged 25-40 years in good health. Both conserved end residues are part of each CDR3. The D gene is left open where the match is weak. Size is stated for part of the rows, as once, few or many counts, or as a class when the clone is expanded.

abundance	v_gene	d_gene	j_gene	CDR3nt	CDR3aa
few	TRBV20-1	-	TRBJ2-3	TGCAGTGCCCTTTGGGGGGCTAGCACAGATACGCAGTATTTT	CSALWGASTDTQYF
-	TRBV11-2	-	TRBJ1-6	TGTGCCAGCAGCTTAGAACCGGGGATGGTTTCACCCCTCCACTTT	CASSLEPGMVSPLHF
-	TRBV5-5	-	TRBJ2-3	TGTGCCAGCAGCTTTGGTGGTAATTTGGAAGATACGCAGTATTTT	CASSFGGNLEDTQYF
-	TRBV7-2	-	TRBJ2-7	TGTGCCAGCAGCTTAGTAGGGGGGGGAAATCCCTACGAGCAGTACTTC	CASSLVGGGNPYEQYF
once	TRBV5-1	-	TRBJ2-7	TGCGCCAGCAGCTTGGCTAATCTAGCGCTTACCTACGAGCAGGACTTC	CASSLANLALTYEQDF
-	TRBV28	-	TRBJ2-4	TGTGCCAGCGGTTCGGGGGAAGGAGCCAAAAACATTCAGTACTTC	CASGSGEGAKNIQYF
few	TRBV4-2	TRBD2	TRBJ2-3	TGTGCCAGCGCTCTTAGCGGGGGGGCCAAAGATACGCAGTATTTT	CASALSGGAKDTQYF
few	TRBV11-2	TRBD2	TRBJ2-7	TGTGCCAGCAGCTGGGACCCCGGGACTAGCAGCTACGAGCAGTACTTC	CASSWDPGTSSYEQYF
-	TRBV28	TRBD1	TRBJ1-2	TGTGCCAGCAGTTTTGGAGGACAGGGGTTCCGTGGTAACTATGGCTACACCTTC	CASSFGGQGFRGNYGYTF
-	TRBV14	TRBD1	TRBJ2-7	TGTGCCAGCAGCCAGCGGACAGGATGGAACGAGCAGTACTTC	CASSQRTGWNEQYF
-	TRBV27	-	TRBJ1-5	TGTGCCAGCAGTTTATACCCCCTCACAGGCTCCAATCAGCCCCAGCATTTT	CASSLYPLTGSNQPQHF
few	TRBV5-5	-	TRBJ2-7	TGTGCCAGCAGCCGCGAGCGGGCCGCCTACGAGCAGTACTTC	CASSRERAAYEQYF
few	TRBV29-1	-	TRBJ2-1	TGCAGCGCAGACAGGATAGACTACAATGAGCAGTTCTTC	CSADRIDYNEQFF
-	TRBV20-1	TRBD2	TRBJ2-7	TGCAGTGCTAGAGATCGCAGGCGAAGCGGGACTAGCGGCAAGCAGTACTTC	CSARDRRRSGTSGKQYF
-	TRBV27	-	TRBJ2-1	TGTGCCAGCAGTTTGACGCAGGGGATGAATAATGAGCAGTTCTTC	CASSLTQGMNNEQFF
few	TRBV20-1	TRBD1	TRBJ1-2	TGCAGTGCTCCTCCGGGACAGGGGCCCGGTCTCGGCTACACCTTC	CSAPPGQGPGLGYTF
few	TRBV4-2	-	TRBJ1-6	TGTGCCAGCAGCCAAGTCGGCGATCGGAATTCACCCCTCCACTTT	CASSQVGDRNSPLHF
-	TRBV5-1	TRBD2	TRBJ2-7	TGCGCCAGCAGCGGCGGGACTAGTCGCGAGCAGTACTTC	CASSGGTSREQYF
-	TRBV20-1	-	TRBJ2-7	TGCAGTGCTGCCAGGGGTTTGAGCTCCTACGAGCAGTACTTC	CSAARGLSSYEQYF
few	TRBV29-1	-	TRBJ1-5	TGCAGCGTTGCTCGGGGATTCAATCAGCCCCAGCATTTT	CSVARGFNQPQHF
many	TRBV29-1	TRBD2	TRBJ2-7	TGCAGCGTATCTAGCGGGGGCTACGAGCAGTACTTC	CSVSSGGYEQYF
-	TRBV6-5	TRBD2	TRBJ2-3	TGTGCCAGCAGTTACCGGCGGGGGGGTCCAGATACGCAGTATTTT	CASSYRRGGPDTQYF
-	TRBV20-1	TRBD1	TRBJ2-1	TGCAGTGCCGGAGGCAGAAACAGGGGGCGCGATGAGCAGTTCTTC	CSAGGRNRGRDEQFF
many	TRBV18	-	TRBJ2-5	TGTGCCAGCTCACCGGGTGATCAAGAGACCCAGTACTTC	CASSPGDQETQYF
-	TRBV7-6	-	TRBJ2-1	TGTGCCAGCAGCCCACTTTTTAGCTCCTACAATGAGCAGTTCTTC	CASSPLFSSYNEQFF
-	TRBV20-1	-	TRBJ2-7	TGCAGTGCTAGAGATCGGGCTCAGAGGACCCTAAGGAAGACCTACGAGCAGTACTTC	CSARDRAQRTLRKTYEQYF
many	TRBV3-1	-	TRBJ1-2	TGTGCCAGCAGCCAAGGGGGGGAAGAAGGCTACACCTTC	CASSQGGEEGYTF
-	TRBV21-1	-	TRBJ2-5	TGTGCCAGCAGCCCGGGGCGGGCAGACCTCCAAGAGACCCAGTACTTC	CASSPGRADLQETQYF
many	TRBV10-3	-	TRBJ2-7	TGTGCCACCTCGGACAGATACTACGAGCAGTACTTC	CATSDRYYEQYF
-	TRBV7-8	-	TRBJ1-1	TGTGCCAGCAGCTTAGACCCAGGTCACACTGAAGCTTTCTTT	CASSLDPGHTEAFF
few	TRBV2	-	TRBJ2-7	TGTGCCAGCAGTGAGGAAGGGCCCGAGCAGTACTTC	CASSEEGPEQYF
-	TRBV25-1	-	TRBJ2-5	TGTGTCAGCAGTGAAGGGGCCATAAGGTGGGAGGAGCAGTACTTC	CVSSEGAIRWEEQYF
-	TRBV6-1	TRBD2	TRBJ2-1	TGTGCCAGCAGTAGGGGGACTAGCGGGATCTCCTACAATGAGCAGTTCTTC	CASSRGTSGISYNEQFF
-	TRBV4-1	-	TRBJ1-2	TGCGCCAGCAGCCAAGGAGGGGGTCCTAAAGGCTACACCTTC	CASSQGGGPKGYTF
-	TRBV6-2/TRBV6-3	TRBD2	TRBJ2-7	TGTGCCAGCAGTTACAATCCTAGCGGGGCCTACGAGCAGTACTTC	CASSYNPSGAYEQYF
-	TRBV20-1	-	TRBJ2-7	TGCAGTGCTAGAGATCCGGGTCTGGGGGAGTCGTACGAGCAGTACTTC	CSARDPGLGESYEQYF
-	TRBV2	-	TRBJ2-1	TGTGCCAGCAGTGAAAGGTTAGGGCAGTTCTTC	CASSERLGQFF
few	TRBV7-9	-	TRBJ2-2	TGTGCCAGCAGCTTACTAGGACTGGTGCGATCCGGGGAGCTGTTTTTT	CASSLLGLVRSGELFF
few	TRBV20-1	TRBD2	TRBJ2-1	TGCAGTTCGATAGCGGGACACCTAAAACCCTTCAATGAGCAGTTCTTC	CSSIAGHLKPFNEQFF
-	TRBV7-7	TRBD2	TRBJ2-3	TGTGCCAGCAGCCCAGGCATGAGCGGGAGAAGCACAGATACGCAGTATTTT	CASSPGMSGRSTDTQYF
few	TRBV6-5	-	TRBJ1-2	TGTGCCAGCAGTTACTCGATGCGGCAGCCCCACTATGGCTACACCTTC	CASSYSMRQPHYGYTF
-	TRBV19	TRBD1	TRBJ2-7	TGTGCCACCCGGGACAGGGCGAAATCCTACGAGCAGTACTTC	CATRDRAKSYEQYF
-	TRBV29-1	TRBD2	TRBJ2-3	TGCAGCGTTGTAGCGGGAGGCTCAGATACGCAGTATTTT	CSVVAGGSDTQYF
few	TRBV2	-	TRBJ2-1	TGTGCCAGCAGTGTAGTTAATAGCGGACCCCTCAATGAGCAGTTCTTC	CASSVVNSGPLNEQFF
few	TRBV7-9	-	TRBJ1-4	TGTGCCAGCAGCTCGGACAGAGGGCGAGAAAAACTGTTTTTT	CASSSDRGREKLFF
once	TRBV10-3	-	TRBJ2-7	TGTGCCATCAGCGGCCCTACAGGGAGTAGAGACTACGAGCAGTACTTC	CAISGPTGSRDYEQYF
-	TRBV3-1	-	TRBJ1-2	TGTGCCAGCAGCCAGGATACCTATGCAGGCTACACCTTC	CASSQDTYAGYTF
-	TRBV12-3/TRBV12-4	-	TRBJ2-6	TGTGCCAGCAGTTTACTTAGCGCCGTCTCTGGGGCCAACGTCCTGACTTTC	CASSLLSAVSGANVLTF
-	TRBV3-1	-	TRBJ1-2	TGTGCCAGCAGCGGAGACGCACTAGGCTATGGCTACACCTTC	CASSGDALGYGYTF
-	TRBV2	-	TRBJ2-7	TGTGCCAGCAGTGAAACCCCGACAGCGAAACCCTACGAGCAGTACTTC	CASSETPTAKPYEQYF
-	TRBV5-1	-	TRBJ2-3	TGCGCCAGCAGCTTGGTAATAGCGGAAACAGATACGCAGTATTTT	CASSLVIAETDTQYF
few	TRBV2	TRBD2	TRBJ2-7	TGTGCCAGCAGTGGTGCTAGCGGGGCCAGCGAGCAGTACTTC	CASSGASGASEQYF
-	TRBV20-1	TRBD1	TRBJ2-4	TGCAGTGCCGAAAGGACAGGTGTAGCCAAAAACATTCAGTACTTC	CSAERTGVAKNIQYF
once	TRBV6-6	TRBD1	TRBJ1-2	TGTGCCAGCACCGATATAGGGACAGTCCATGGCTACACCTTC	CASTDIGTVHGYTF
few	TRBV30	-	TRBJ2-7	TGTGCCTGGAGGGACACCCCCTACGAGCAGTACTTC	CAWRDTPYEQYF
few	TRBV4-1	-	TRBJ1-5	TGCGCCAGCAGCCAAGTAGGGCTTGATCAGCCCCAGCATTTT	CASSQVGLDQPQHF
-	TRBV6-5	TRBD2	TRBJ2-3	TGTGCCAGTCGGAGTAGCGGGAGTGCAGATACGCAGTATTTT	CASRSSGSADTQYF
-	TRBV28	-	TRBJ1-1	TGTGCCAGCAGTTTATGGGGCGATACGGACACTGAAGCTTTCTTT	CASSLWGDTDTEAFF
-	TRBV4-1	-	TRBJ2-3	TGCGCCAGCAGCCAACTACCGTTAATTCTACGCACAGATACGCAGTATTTT	CASSQLPLILRTDTQYF